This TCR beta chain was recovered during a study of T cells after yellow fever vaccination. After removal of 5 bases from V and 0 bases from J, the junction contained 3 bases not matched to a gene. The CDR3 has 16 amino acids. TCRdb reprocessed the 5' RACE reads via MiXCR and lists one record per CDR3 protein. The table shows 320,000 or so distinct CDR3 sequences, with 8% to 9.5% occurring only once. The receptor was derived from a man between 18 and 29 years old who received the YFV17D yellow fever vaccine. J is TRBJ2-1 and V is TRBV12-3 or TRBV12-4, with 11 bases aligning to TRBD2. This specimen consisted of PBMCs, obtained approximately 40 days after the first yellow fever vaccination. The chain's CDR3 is CASSQLAGASYNEQFF. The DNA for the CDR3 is TGTGCCAGCAGTCAACTAGCGGGGGCCTCCTACAATGAGCAGTTCTTC.